What follows is one TCR beta chain and its context. Its antigen is as yet unknown. V lost 1 base, J lost 4 bases, and 0 bases stayed unmatched. This CDR3 has 15 residues. The germline CDR1 and CDR2 sequences are SEHNR and FQNEAQ (reference sequence). Treatment here: roughly 10-day PBMC culture with coronavirus spike peptide pools or control peptides (ViraFEST assay). Antigen-specific T cells were expanded with peptide pools by ViraFEST, and TCRs were then sequenced. Cultures of PBMCs, more than 1.5 million per well, were set up with roughly 9.1 IU/ml IL-2 and approximately 9.4 ug/ml peptide pools. Cultured CD4+ T cell DNA underwent sequencing with the Oncomine TCR Beta short-read assay. TCRdb analysed the PCR reads with MiXCR anew, one entry per CDR3 protein. The table lists about 13,000 distinct CDR3 sequences, 60% to 80% of them singletons. The source of the sample is a study of vaccination and CD4 T cells after COVID-19. As for the study in general: The stimulus for the cells was overlapping spike peptides derived from SARS-CoV-2, HCoV-NL63, HCoV-OC43 and HCoV-229E.

The specimen sequenced was CD4+ T cells from blood, cultured in vitro. The chain recombines TRBV7-9 with TRBJ2-2, with 10 nucleotides matching TRBD2. The TCR originated in a human donor who had recovered from COVID-19. CDR3 in DNA: TGTGCCAGCAGCTTAGGGACTAGCGGCACCGGGGAGCTGTTTTTT. It translates to CASSLGTSGTGELFF.